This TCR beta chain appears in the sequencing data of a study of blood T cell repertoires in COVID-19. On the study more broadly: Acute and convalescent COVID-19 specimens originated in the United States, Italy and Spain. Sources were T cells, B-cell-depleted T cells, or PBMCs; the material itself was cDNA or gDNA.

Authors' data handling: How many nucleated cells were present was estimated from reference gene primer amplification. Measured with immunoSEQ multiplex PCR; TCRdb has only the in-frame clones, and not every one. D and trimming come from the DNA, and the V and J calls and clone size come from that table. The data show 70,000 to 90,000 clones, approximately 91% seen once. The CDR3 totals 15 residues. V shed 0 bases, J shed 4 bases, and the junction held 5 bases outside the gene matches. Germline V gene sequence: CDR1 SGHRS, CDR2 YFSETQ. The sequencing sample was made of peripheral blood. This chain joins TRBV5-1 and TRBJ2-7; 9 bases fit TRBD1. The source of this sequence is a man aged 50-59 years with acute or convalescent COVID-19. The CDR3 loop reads CASSLEQGARYEQYF. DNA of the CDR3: TGCGCCAGCAGCTTGGAACAGGGGGCAAGGTACGAGCAGTACTTC.